This entry lists 11 T cell receptor beta chains sequenced from one sample in a study of CD8 T cells in Susac syndrome. RNA totalling about 0.45 to 1 ug underwent reverse transcription with random hexamers. TCRdb re-called the immunoSEQ multiplex PCR reads with MiXCR, one entry per CDR3 protein. The table includes about 150,000 distinct CDR3 sequences, 95% detected once. The sequenced material came from CD8+ T cells from PBMCs. These receptors came from a human donor with multiple sclerosis.

The rearrangement links TRBV7-9 to TRBJ1-1; the match to TRBD1 covers 9 bases. V lost 4 bases and J lost 4; bases outside the gene matches: 10. The CDR3 runs 16 residues. Per germline, CDR1 SEHNR and CDR2 FQNEAQ (reference sequence). CDR3 protein: CASSSTGTGSVTEAFF. As DNA, the CDR3 is TGTGCCAGCAGCTCGACCGGGACAGGGAGTGTCACTGAAGCTTTCTTT.

This clonotype was seen only once. This rearrangement joins TRBV20-1 to TRBJ1-2, with TRBD1 as a possible D gene (5 bases). The CDR3 loop spans 13 amino acids. The V gene's germline CDR1 is DFQATT and CDR2 SNEGSKA (reference sequence). Trimming cost V 5 bases and J 8 bases, with 18 bases left between them. CDR3 protein: CSAPVLQGRGYTF. The DNA for the CDR3 is TGCAGTGCTCCCGTGTTGCAGGGCCGAGGCTACACCTTC.

This rearrangement joins TRBV30 to TRBJ1-2, with TRBD1 matching over 8 bases. The V gene end was trimmed by 4 bases and the J gene end by 4 bases; junction bases not matched to a gene: 8. Germline V lookup: CDR1 GTSNPN, CDR2 SVGIG (reference sequence). CDR3 length: 14 amino acids. As DNA, the CDR3 is TGTGCCTGGACCGATCGGACAGGGCGCTATGGCTACACCTTC. Its translation is CAWTDRTGRYGYTF.

The J gene is TRBJ2-7, the V gene TRBV9; TRBD2 matches at 9 bases. This CDR3 is built from 16 residues. Trimming took 0 bases from V and 3 from J; bases not matched to a gene: 7. Germline CDR1 and CDR2: SGDLS and YYNGEE. CDR3 nucleotide sequence: TGTGCCAGCAGCGTAGCTTCCGGGACTAGCCTCTACGAGCAGTACTTC. It yields the protein CASSVASGTSLYEQYF.

In this sample, this clonotype turned up once. The rearrangement uses TRBV15 and TRBJ1-5; the D gene is possibly TRBD1 (6 bases). From germline, CDR1 is LNHNV and CDR2 YYDKDF (reference sequence). Deletions cut 1 base from V and 3 bases from J, with 13 bases between. This CDR3 region has 16 residues. The CDR3 DNA sequence: TGTGCCACCAGCAGAGGGCTAAACAGGGTCAATCAGCCCCAGCATTTT. Its protein is CATSRGLNRVNQPQHF.

The CDR3 DNA reads TGTGCCAGCAGTGCCCAGGGGACAGGGACAACCTACGAGCAGTACTTC. Protein sequence: CASSAQGTGTTYEQYF. The chain has TRBV2 and TRBJ2-7; TRBD1 matches 9 bases. Germline CDR1 is SNHLY and CDR2 is FYNNEI. CDR3 length equals 16 residues. Germline trimming cut 4 bases from V and 2 bases from J; bases unmatched to any gene: 9.

The rearrangement joins TRBV3-1 to TRBJ1-5; 8 bases map to TRBD1. Germline CDR1 reads LGHDT; CDR2 reads YNNKEL (reference sequence). With V trimmed by 4 bases and J by 1 base, 9 bases remained unmatched. This CDR3 has 17 residues. CDR3 nucleotides: TGTGCCAGCAGCCTTGGGACAGGACGCGCGAGCAATCAGCCCCAGCATTTT. Protein: CASSLGTGRASNQPQHF. Full variable domain (remainder filled in from reference TRBV3-1 and TRBJ1-5): DTAVSQTPKYLVTQMGNDKSIKCEQNLGHDTMYWYKQDSKKFLKIMFSYNNKELIINETVPNRFSPKSPDKAHLNLHINSLELGDSAVYFCASSLGTGRASNQPQHFGDGTRLSIL.

This clonotype was detected only once. The chain couples TRBV9 to TRBJ2-5, with 11 bases lining up with TRBD2. Germline values: CDR1 SGDLS, CDR2 YYNGEE. This CDR3 contains 16 residues. Trimming took 3 bases from V and 2 from J; bases not matched to a gene: 6. This chain's CDR3 is CASSGGTSGPQETQYF. In DNA, the CDR3 is TGTGCCAGCAGCGGAGGGACTAGCGGACCGCAAGAGACCCAGTACTTC.

The chain recombines TRBV9 with TRBJ1-1; no clear D gene. Germline CDR1 and CDR2: SGDLS and YYNGEE. The V gene lost 0 bases and the J gene lost 1 base, with 16 bases spanning the gap. The CDR3 spans 17 residues. The CDR3 region has the DNA TGTGCCAGCAGCGTAGAAACGTTTTCGGGGAGGAACACTGAAGCTTTCTTT. It encodes CASSVETFSGRNTEAFF.

This chain links TRBV2 with TRBJ1-1; D not certain. The CDR3 is 16 amino acids. Trimming took off 0 bases at V and 1 base at J, with 12 bases between the two ends. The V gene's germline CDR1 is SNHLY and CDR2 FYNNEI. CDR3 in DNA: TGTGCCAGCAGTGAAGCGACACACGGGCGGAACACTGAAGCTTTCTTT. Translated, it gives CASSEATHGRNTEAFF.

The V call is TRBV12-3 or TRBV12-4, the J call TRBJ1-1, with 8 positions matching TRBD1. CDR3 size: 14 residues. V lost 6 bases, J lost 6 bases, and 9 bases stayed unmatched. The CDR3, as DNA: TGTGCCAGCAGCGAAGACAGGGGAATGGCTGAAGCTTTCTTT. Amino acid sequence: CASSEDRGMAEAFF.